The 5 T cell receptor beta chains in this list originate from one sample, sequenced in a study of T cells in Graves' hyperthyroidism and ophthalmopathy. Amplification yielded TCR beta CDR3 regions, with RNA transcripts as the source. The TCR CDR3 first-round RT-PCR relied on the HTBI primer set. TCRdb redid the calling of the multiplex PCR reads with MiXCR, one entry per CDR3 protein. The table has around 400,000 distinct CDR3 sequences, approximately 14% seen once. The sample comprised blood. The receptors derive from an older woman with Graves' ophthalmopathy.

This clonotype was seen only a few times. As DNA, the CDR3 is TGTGCCAGCGGACAGGCTAACTATGGCTACACCTTC. It yields the protein CASGQANYGYTF. The chain uses TRBV4-2 and TRBJ1-2; 7 nucleotides agree with TRBD1. CDR1 is LGHNA and CDR2 is YNFKEQ in the germline V gene. V shed 8 bases and J 0 bases; nucleotides not matched to a gene: 0. This CDR3 has 12 residues.

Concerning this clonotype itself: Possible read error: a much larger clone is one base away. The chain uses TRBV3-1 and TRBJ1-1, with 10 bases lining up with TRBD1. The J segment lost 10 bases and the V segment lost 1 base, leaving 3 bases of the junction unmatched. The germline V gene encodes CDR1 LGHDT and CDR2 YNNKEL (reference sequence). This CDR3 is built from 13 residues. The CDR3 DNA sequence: TGTGCCAGCAGCCAAGCCGGGACAGGGGTAGCTTTCTTT. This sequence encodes CASSQAGTGVAFF.

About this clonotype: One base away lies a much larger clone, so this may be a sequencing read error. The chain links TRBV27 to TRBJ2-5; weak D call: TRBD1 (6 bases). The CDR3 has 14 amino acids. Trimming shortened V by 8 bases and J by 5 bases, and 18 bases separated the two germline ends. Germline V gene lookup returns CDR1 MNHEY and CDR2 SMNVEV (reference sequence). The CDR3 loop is CASGPLVGAETQYF. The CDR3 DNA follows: TGTGCCAGCGGTCCGCTTGTGGGGGCGGAGACCCAGTACTTC.

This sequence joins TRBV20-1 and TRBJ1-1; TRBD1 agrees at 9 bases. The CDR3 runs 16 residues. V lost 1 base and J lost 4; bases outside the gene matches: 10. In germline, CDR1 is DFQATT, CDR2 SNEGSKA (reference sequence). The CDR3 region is CSARGDPGQGGTEAFF. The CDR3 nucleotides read TGCAGTGCTAGAGGGGACCCGGGACAGGGCGGCACTGAAGCTTTCTTT.

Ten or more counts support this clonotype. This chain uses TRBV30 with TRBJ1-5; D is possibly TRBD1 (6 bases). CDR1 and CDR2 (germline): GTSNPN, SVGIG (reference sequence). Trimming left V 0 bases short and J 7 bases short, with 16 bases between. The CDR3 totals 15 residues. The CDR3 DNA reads TGTGCCTGGAGTGTAGGGGGGGGGCGAGGGCAGCCCCAGCATTTT. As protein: CAWSVGGGRGQPQHF.